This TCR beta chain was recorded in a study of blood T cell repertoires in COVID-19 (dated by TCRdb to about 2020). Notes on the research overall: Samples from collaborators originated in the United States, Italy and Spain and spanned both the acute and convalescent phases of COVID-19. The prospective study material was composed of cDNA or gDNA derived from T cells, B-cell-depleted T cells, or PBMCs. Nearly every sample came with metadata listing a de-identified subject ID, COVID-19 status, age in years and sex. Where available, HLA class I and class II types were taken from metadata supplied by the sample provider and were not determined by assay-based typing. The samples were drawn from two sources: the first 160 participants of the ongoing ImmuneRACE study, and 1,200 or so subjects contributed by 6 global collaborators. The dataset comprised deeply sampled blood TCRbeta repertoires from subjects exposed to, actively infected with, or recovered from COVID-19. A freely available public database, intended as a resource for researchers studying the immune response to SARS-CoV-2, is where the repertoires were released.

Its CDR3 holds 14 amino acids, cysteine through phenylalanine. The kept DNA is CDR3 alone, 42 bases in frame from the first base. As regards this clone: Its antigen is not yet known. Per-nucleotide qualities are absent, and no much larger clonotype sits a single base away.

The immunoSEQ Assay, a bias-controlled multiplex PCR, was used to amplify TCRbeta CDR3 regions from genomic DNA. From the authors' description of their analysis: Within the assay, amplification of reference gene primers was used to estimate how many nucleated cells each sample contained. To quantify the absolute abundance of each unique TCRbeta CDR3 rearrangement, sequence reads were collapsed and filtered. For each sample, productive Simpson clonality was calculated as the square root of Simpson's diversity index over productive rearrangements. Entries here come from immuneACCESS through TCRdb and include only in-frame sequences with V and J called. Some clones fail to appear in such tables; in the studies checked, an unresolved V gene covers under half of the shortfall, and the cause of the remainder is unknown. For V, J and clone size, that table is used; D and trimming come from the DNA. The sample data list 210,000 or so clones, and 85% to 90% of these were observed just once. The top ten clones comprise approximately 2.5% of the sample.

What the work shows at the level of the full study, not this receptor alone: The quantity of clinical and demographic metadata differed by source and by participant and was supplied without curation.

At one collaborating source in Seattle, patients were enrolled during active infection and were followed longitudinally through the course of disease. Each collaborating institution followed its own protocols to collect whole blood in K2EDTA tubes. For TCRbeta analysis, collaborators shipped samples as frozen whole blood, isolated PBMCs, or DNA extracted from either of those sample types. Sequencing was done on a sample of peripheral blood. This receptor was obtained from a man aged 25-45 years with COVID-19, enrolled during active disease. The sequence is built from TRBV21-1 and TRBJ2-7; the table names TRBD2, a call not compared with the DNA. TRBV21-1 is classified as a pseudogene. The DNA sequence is TGTGCCAGCAGCAAAGGGGAGTCCTCCTACGAGCAGTACTTC. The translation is CASSKGESSYEQYF.